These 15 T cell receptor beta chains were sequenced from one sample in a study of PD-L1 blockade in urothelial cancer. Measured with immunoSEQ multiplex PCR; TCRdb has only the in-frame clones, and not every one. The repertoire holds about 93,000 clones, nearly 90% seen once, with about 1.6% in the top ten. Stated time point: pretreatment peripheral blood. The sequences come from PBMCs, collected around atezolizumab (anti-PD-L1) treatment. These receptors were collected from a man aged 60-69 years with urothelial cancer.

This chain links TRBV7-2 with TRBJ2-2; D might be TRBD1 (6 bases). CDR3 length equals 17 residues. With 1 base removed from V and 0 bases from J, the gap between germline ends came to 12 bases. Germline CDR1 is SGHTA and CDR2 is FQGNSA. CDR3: CASSLDHRASNTGELFF. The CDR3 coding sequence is TGTGCCAGCAGCTTAGATCACAGGGCCTCGAACACCGGGGAGCTGTTTTTT.

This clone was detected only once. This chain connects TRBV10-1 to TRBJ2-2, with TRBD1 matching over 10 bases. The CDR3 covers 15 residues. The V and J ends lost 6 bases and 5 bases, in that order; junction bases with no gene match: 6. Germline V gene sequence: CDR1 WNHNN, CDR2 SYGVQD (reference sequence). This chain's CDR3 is CASSPGTGETGELFF. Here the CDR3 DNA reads TGCGCCAGCAGCCCCGGGACAGGGGAAACCGGGGAGCTGTTTTTT.

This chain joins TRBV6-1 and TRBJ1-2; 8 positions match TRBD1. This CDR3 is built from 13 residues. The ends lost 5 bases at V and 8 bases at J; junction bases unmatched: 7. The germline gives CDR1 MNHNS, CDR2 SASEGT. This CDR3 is CASSKMTGEGYTF. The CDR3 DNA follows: TGTGCCAGCAGTAAAATGACAGGGGAAGGCTACACCTTC.

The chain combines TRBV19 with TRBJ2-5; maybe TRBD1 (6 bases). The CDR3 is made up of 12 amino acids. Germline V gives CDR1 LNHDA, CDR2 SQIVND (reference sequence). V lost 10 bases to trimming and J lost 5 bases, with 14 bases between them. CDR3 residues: CATRGGSETQYF. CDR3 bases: TGTGCCACTCGAGGGGGATCCGAGACCCAGTACTTC.

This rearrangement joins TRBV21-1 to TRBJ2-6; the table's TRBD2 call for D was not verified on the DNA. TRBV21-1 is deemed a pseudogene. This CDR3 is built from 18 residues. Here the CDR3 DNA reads TGTGCCAGCAGCAAGGAGAGCGGCCAGGAATCTGGGGCCAACGTCCTGACTTTC. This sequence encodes CASSKESGQESGANVLTF.

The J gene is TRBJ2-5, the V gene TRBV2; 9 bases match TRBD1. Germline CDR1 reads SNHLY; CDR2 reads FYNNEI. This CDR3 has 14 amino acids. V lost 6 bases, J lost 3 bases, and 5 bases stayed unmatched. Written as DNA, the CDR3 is TGTGCCAGCAGGAAGGGACAGGGTGAAGAGACCCAGTACTTC. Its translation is CASRKGQGEETQYF.

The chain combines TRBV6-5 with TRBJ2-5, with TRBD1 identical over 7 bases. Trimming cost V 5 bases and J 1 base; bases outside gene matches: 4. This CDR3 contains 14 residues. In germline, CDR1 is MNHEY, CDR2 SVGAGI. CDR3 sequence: CASSPGTAQETQYF. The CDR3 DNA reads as TGTGCCAGCAGTCCCGGGACAGCCCAAGAGACCCAGTACTTC.

CDR3 sequence: CASSQVESHEQYF. In DNA, the CDR3 is TGTGCCAGCAGCCAGGTTGAGTCCCACGAGCAGTACTTC. The chain links TRBV16 to TRBJ2-7; D uncertain. Trimming took 3 bases from V and 5 from J, leaving 11 bases between them. The germline V gene has CDR1 KGHSY and CDR2 FQNENV. The CDR3 runs to 13 residues.

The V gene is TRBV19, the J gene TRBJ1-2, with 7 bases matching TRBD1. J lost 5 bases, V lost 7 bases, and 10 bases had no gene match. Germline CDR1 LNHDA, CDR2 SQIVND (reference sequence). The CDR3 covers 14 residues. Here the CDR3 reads CASTRTGGIYGYTF. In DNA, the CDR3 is TGTGCCAGTACCCGGACAGGAGGGATATATGGCTACACCTTC. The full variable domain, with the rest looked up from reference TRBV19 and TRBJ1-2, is DGGITQSPKYLFRKEGQNVTLSCEQNLNHDAMYWYRQDPGQGLRLIYYSQIVNDFQKGDIAEGYSVSREKKESFPLTVTSAQKNPTAFYLCASTRTGGIYGYTFGSGTRLTVV.

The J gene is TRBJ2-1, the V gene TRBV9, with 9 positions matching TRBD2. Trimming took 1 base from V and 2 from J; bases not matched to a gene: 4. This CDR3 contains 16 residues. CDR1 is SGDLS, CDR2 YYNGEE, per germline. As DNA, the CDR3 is TGTGCCAGCAGCGTATCCGGGACTAGCCCCTACAATGAGCAGTTCTTC. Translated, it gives CASSVSGTSPYNEQFF.

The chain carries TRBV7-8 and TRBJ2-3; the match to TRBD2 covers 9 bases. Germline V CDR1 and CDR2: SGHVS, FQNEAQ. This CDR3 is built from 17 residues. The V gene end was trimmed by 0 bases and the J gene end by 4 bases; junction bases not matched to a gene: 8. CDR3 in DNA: TGTGCCAGCAGCTTAGCGAGAGTAGCGGGGGTGGCAGATACGCAGTATTTT. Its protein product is CASSLARVAGVADTQYF.

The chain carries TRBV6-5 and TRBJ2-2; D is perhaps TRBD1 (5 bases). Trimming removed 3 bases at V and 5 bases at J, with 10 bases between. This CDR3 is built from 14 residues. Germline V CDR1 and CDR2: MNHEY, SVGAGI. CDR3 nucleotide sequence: TGTGCCAGCAGTTATTCACGGACAACCGGGGAGCTGTTTTTT. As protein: CASSYSRTTGELFF.

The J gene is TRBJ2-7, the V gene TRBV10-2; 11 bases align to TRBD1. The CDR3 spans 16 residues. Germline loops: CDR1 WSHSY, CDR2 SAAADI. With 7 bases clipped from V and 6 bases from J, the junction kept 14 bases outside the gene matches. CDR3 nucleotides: TGCGCCAGCACCCTTACGACCGGGACAGGGGGAAGCGAGCAGTACTTC. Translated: CASTLTTGTGGSEQYF.

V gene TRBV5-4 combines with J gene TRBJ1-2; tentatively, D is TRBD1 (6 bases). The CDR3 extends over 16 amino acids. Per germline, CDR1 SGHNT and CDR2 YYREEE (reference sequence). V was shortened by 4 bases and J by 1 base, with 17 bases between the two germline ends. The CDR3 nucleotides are TGTGCCAGCAGCACCAAGACAGGAAATCATAACTATGGCTACACCTTC. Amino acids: CASSTKTGNHNYGYTF.

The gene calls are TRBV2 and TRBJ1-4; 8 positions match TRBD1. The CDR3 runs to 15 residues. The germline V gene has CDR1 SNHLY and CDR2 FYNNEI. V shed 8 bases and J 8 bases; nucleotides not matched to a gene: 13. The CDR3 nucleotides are TGTGCCAGCCGCCAAATGACAGGGGCGGAAGAAAAACTGTTTTTT. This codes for CASRQMTGAEEKLFF.